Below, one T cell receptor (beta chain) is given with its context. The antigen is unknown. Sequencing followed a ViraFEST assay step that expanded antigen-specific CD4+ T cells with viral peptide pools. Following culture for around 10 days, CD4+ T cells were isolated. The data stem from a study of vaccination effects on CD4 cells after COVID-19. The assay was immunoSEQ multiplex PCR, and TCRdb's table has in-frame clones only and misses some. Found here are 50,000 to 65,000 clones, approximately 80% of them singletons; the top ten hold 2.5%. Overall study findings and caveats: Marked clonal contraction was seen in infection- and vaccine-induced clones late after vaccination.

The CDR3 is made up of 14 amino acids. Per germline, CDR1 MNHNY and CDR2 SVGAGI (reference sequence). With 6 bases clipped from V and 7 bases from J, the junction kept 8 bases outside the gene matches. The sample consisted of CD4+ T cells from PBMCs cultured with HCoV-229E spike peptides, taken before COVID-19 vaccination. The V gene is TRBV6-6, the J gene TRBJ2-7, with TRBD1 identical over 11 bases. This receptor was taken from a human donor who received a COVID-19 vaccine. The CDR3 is CASRRGQGAREQYV. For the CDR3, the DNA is TGTGCCAGCAGACGCGGACAGGGGGCGAGGGAGCAGTACGTC.